This passage covers 7 T cell receptor beta chains from one sample sequenced in a study of blood T cells in healthy people across ages. Sample-barcoded 5' priming and a J-beta primer mix drove a second PCR of about 7 to 11 cycles. Via MiXCR, TCRdb re-called the 5' RACE reads, giving one row per CDR3 protein. Of roughly 1.7 million distinct CDR3 sequences in the sample, roughly 32% were seen once. Input material: blood. The receptors derive from a woman in her 30s in good health.

Points on this clonotype: A much larger clonotype is one base distant, so this may be a read error. The chain is built from TRBV7-8 and TRBJ2-1; 7 bases agree with TRBD2. The J call is in doubt because the DNA end fits TRBJ2-7 better. The germline CDR1 and CDR2 sequences are SGHVS and FQNEAQ. CDR3 length equals 15 residues. CDR3 region: CASRQSGISYNEQYF. The CDR3 DNA is TGTGCCAGCAGACAAAGCGGGATCTCCTACAATGAGCAGTACTTC.

Only a few counts were recorded for this clonotype. V gene TRBV30 combines with J gene TRBJ2-6; 8 positions match TRBD2. This CDR3 contains 11 residues. With 4 bases clipped from V and 15 bases from J, the junction kept 5 bases outside the gene matches. The germline V gene encodes CDR1 GTSNPN and CDR2 SVGIG (reference sequence). CDR3 loop: CAWTSGGALTF. The CDR3 bases are TGTGCCTGGACGTCCGGGGGGGCCCTGACTTTC.

The V call is TRBV7-2, the J call TRBJ2-1; 13 nucleotides match TRBD2. Germline values: CDR1 SGHTA, CDR2 FQGNSA. The CDR3 length is 16 residues. Trimming removed 5 bases from V and 5 bases from J; junction bases left unmatched: 6. CDR3 DNA: TGTGCCAGCAGCCGACTAGCGGGAGGCACAGACAATGAGCAGTTCTTC. Its translation is CASSRLAGGTDNEQFF.

V gene TRBV12-3 or TRBV12-4 combines with J gene TRBJ1-1; weak D call: TRBD1 (6 bases). V was pared by 3 bases and J by 8 bases, with 13 bases between. The CDR3 covers 13 residues. As DNA, the CDR3 is TGTGCCAGCAGTTTCTACAGGGACATCGAAGCTTTCTTT. Translating it yields CASSFYRDIEAFF.

This clonotype was seen only a few times. The gene calls are TRBV6-5 and TRBJ2-1, with TRBD1 identical over 7 bases. Trimming at V came to 2 bases and at J to 8 bases, leaving 6 bases not matched to a gene. The CDR3 totals 14 residues. Germline V gives CDR1 MNHEY, CDR2 SVGAGI. The CDR3 protein is CASSYAQGIDEQFF. CDR3 nucleotide sequence: TGTGCCAGCAGTTACGCACAGGGGATCGATGAGCAGTTCTTC.

The gene calls are TRBV5-1 and TRBJ2-1, with D tentatively TRBD2 (5 bases). The CDR3 runs to 13 residues. Trimming pared 1 base from V and 9 bases from J, leaving 11 bases between. Germline assignment: CDR1 SGHRS and CDR2 YFSETQ. The CDR3 reads CASSLRPGFEQFF. As DNA, the CDR3 is TGCGCCAGCAGCTTGAGGCCGGGATTTGAGCAGTTCTTC.

The gene calls are TRBV7-2 and TRBJ2-3; D call uncertain. Trimming removed 0 bases from V and 0 bases from J, with 13 bases in between. The length of the CDR3 is 17 residues. From germline, CDR1 is SGHTA and CDR2 FQGNSA. CDR3 in amino acids: CASSLAGAQPSTDTQYF. DNA for the CDR3: TGTGCCAGCAGCTTAGCAGGTGCACAACCTAGCACAGATACGCAGTATTTT.